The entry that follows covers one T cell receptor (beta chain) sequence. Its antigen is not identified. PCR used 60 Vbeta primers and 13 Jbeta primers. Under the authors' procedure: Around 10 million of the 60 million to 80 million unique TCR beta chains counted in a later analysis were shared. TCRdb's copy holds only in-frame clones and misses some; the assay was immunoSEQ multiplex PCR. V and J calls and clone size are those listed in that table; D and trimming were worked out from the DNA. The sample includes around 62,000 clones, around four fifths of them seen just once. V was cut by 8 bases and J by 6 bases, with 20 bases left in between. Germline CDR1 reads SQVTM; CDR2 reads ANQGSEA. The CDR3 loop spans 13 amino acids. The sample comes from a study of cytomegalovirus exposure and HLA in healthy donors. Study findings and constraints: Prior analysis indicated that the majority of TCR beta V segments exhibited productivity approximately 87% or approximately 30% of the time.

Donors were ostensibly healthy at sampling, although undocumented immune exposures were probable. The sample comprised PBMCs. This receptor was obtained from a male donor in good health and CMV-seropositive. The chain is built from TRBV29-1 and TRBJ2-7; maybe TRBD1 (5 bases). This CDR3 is CSSLGAGTSEQYF. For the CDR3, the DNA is TGCAGCTCCCTTGGGGCAGGAACCAGCGAGCAGTACTTC.